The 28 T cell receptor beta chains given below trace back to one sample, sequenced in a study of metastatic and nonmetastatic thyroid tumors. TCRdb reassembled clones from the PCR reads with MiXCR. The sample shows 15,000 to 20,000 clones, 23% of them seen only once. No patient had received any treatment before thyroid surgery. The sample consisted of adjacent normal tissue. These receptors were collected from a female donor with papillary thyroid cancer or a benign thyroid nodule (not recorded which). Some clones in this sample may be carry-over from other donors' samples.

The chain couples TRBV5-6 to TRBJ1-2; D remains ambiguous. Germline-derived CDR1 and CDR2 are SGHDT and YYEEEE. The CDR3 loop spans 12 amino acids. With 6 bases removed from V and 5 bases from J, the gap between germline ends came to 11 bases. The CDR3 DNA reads TGTGCCAGCAAACCGGTCGGATATGGCTACACCTTC. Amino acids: CASKPVGYGYTF.

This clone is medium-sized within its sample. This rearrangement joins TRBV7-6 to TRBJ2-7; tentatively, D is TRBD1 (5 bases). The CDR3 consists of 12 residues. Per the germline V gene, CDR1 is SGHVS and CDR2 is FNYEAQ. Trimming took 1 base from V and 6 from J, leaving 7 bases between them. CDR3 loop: CASSLVGAEQYF. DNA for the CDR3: TGTGCCAGCAGCTTAGTAGGGGCCGAGCAGTACTTC.

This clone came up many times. In DNA, the CDR3 is TGTGCCAGCAGTTTCTATCGGGGGGCTGGTAATGAAAAACTGTTTTTT. This encodes CASSFYRGAGNEKLFF. This chain joins TRBV28 and TRBJ1-4, with a possible D match to TRBD1 (6 bases). Trimming pared 3 bases from V and 4 bases from J, leaving 15 bases between. The V gene's germline CDR1 is MDHEN and CDR2 SYDVKM. The CDR3 has 16 amino acids. The variable domain in full, completed from reference TRBV28 and TRBJ1-4, reads DVKVTQSSRYLVKRTGEKVFLECVQDMDHENMFWYRQDPGLGLRLIYFSYDVKMKEKGDIPEGYSVSREKKERFSLILESASTNQTSMYLCASSFYRGAGNEKLFFGSGTQLSVL.

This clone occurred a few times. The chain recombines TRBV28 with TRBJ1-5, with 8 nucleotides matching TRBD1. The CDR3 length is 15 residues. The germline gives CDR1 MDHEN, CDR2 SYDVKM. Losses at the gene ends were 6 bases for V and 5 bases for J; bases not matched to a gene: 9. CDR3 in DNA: TGTGCCAGCAGCGACAGGGGCGGCGGGTATCAGCCCCAGCATTTT. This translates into CASSDRGGGYQPQHF.

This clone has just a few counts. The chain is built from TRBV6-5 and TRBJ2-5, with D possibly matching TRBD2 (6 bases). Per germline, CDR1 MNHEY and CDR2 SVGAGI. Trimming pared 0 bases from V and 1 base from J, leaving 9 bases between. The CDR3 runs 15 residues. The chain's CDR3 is CASSYSRTTQETQYF. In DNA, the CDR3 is TGTGCCAGCAGTTACTCGAGGACTACCCAAGAGACCCAGTACTTC.

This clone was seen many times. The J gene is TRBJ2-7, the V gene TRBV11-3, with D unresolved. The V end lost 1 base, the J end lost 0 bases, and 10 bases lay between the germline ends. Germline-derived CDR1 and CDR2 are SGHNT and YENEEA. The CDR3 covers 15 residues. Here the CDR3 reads CASSLGFRSSYEQYF. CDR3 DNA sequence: TGTGCCAGCAGCTTAGGGTTTCGGAGCTCCTACGAGCAGTACTTC.

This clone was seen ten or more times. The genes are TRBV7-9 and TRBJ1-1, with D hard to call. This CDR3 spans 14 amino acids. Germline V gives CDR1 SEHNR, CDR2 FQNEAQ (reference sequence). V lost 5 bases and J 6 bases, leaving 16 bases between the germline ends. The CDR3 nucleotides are TGTGCCAGCAGCCCCCCACAGCTCCCAGCTGAAGCTTTCTTT. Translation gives CASSPPQLPAEAFF.

The CDR3 spells CASSLAGGTYNEQFF. CDR3 bases: TGTGCCAGCAGCTTAGCGGGGGGAACGTACAATGAGCAGTTCTTC. V and J are TRBV7-2 and TRBJ2-1, with D possibly being TRBD2 (6 bases). From germline, CDR1 is SGHTA and CDR2 FQGNSA. The CDR3 sequence is 15 residues long. Trimming took 0 bases from V and 4 from J, leaving 10 bases between them.

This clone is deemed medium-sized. CDR3 nucleotide sequence: TGCGCCAGCAGCTTATGGTATGGGGCCGAGCAGTACTTC. It translates to CASSLWYGAEQYF. The chain employs TRBV5-1 and TRBJ2-7, with D possibly matching TRBD1 (5 bases). This CDR3 contains 13 residues. The V and J ends lost 2 bases and 6 bases respectively, with 12 bases between them. Germline CDR1 is SGHRS and CDR2 is YFSETQ.

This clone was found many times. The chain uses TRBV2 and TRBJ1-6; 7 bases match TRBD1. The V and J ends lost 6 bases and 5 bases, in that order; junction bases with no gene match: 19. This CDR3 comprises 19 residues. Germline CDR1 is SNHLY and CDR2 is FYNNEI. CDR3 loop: CASSAPGQTKGKDNSPLHF. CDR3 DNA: TGTGCCAGCAGCGCTCCGGGACAGACTAAGGGGAAGGATAATTCACCCCTCCACTTT.

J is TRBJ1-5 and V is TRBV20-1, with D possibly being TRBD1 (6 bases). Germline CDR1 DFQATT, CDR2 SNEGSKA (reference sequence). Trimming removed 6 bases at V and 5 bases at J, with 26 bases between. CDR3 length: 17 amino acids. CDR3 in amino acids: CSAQKAGRQGSYQPQHF. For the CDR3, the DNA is TGCAGTGCCCAGAAAGCGGGCCGGCAGGGGTCCTATCAGCCCCAGCATTTT.

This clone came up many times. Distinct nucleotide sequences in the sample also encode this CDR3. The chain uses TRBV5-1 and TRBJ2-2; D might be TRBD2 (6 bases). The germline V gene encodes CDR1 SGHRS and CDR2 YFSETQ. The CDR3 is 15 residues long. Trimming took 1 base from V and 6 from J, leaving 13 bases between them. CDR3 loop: CASSLRSTGAGELFF. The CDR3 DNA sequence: TGCGCCAGCAGCTTGCGGTCTACGGGGGCCGGGGAGCTGTTTTTT.

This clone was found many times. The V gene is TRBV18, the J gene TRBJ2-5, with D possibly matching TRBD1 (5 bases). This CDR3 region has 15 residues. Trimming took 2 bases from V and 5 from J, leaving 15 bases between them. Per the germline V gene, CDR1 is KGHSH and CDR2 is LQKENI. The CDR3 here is CASSPAGQREETQYF. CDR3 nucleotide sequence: TGTGCCAGCTCACCAGCAGGACAAAGAGAGGAGACCCAGTACTTC.

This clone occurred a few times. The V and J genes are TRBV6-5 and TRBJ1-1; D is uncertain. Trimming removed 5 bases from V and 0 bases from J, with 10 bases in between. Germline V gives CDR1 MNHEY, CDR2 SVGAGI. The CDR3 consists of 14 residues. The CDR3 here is CASSLEGLNTEAFF. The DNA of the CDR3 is TGTGCCAGCAGTCTCGAGGGTCTGAACACTGAAGCTTTCTTT.

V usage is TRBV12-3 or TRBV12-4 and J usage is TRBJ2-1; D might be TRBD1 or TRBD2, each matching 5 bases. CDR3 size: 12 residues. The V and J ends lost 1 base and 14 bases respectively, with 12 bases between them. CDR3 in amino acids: CASSLGGTTKFF. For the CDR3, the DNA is TGTGCCAGCAGTTTAGGGGGGACGACTAAGTTCTTC.

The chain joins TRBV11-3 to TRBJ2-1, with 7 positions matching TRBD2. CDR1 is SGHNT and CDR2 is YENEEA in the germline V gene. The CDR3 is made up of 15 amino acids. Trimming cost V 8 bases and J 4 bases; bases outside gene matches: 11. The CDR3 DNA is TGTGCCAGCGGCCCGGGACTACCTAGATACAATGAGCAGTTCTTC. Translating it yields CASGPGLPRYNEQFF. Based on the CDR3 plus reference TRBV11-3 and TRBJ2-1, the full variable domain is EAGVVQSPRYKIIEKKQPVAFWCNPISGHNTLYWYLQNLGQGPELLIRYENEEAVDDSQLPKDRFSAERLKGVDSTLKIQPAELGDSAVYLCASGPGLPRYNEQFFGPGTRLTVL.

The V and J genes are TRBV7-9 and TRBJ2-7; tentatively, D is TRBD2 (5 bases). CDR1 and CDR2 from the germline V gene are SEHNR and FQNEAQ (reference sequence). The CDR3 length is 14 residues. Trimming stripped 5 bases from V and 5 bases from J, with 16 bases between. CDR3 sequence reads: CASSPRATGDEQYF. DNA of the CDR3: TGTGCCAGCAGCCCCCGGGCCACCGGGGACGAGCAGTACTTC.

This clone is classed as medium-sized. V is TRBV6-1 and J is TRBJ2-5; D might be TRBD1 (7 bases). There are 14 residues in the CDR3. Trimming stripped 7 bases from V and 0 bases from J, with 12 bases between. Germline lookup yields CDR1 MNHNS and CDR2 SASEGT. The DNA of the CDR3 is TGTGCCAGCAAGCCAGGGGGGTACCAAGAGACCCAGTACTTC. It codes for CASKPGGYQETQYF.

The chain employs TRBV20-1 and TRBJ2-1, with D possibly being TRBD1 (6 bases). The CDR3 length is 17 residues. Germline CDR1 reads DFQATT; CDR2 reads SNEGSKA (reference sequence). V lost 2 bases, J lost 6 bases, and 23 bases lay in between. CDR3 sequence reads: CSARIFSGVTSSNEQFF. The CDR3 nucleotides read TGCAGTGCTAGAATTTTTTCAGGGGTCACATCGTCCAATGAGCAGTTCTTC.

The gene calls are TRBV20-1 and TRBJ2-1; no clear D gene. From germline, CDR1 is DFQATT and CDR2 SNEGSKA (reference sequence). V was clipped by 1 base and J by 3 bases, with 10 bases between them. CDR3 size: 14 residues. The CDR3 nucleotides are TGCAGTGCTAGAGGGCTACGAGGCTACAATGAGCAGTTCTTC. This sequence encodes CSARGLRGYNEQFF.

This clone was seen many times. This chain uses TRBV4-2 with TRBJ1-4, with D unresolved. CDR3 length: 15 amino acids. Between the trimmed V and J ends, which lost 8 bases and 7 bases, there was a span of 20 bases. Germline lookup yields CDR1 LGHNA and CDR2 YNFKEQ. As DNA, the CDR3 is TGTGCCAGCTCCCCCGAGGCTCCGTTTAGTGAAAAACTGTTTTTT. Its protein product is CASSPEAPFSEKLFF.

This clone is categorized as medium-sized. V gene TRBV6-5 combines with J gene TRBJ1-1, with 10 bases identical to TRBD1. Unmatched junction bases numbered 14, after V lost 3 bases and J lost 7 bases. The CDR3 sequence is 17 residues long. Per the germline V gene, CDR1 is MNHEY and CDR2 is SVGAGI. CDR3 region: CASSYETGGGYTFEAFF. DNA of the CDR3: TGTGCCAGCAGTTATGAGACAGGGGGCGGTTATACATTTGAAGCTTTCTTT.

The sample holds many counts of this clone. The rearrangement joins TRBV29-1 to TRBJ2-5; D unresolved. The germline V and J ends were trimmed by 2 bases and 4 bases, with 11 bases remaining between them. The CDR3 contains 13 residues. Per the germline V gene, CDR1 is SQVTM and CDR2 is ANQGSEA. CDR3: CSVETWVRETQYF. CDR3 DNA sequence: TGCAGCGTTGAAACGTGGGTCCGAGAGACCCAGTACTTC.

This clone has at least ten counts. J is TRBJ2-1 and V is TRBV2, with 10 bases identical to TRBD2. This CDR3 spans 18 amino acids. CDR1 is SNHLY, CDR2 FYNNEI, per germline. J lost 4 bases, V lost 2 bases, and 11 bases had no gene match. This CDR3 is CASSENPSGSPLYNEQFF. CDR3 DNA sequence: TGTGCCAGCAGTGAAAATCCTAGCGGGAGTCCCCTTTACAATGAGCAGTTCTTC.

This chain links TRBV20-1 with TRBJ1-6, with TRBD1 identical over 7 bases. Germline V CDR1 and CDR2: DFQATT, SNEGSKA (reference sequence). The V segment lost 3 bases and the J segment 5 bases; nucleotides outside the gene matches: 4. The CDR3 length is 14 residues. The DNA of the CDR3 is TGCAGTGCTAGGGAGGGGGCCAATAATTCACCCCTCCACTTT. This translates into CSAREGANNSPLHF.

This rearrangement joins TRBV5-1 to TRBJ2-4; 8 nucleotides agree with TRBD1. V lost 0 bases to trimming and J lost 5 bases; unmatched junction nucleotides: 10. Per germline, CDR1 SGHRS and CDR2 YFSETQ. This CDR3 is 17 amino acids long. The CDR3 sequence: CASSLGTGTLSENIQYF. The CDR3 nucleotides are TGCGCCAGCAGCTTGGGGACAGGGACGCTATCCGAAAACATTCAGTACTTC.

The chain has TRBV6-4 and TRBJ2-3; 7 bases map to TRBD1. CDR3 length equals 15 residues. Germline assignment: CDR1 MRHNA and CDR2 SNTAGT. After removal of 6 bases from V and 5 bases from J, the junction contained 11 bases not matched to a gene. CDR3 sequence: CASSLRQGVRDTQYF. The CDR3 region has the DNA TGTGCCAGCAGCCTCCGACAGGGAGTGAGAGATACGCAGTATTTT.

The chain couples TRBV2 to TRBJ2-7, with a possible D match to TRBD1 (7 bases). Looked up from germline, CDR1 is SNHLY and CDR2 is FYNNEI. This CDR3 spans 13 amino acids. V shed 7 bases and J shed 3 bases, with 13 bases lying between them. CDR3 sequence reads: CASIGGTDYEQYF. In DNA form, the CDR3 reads TGTGCCAGCATTGGCGGGACAGACTACGAGCAGTACTTC.